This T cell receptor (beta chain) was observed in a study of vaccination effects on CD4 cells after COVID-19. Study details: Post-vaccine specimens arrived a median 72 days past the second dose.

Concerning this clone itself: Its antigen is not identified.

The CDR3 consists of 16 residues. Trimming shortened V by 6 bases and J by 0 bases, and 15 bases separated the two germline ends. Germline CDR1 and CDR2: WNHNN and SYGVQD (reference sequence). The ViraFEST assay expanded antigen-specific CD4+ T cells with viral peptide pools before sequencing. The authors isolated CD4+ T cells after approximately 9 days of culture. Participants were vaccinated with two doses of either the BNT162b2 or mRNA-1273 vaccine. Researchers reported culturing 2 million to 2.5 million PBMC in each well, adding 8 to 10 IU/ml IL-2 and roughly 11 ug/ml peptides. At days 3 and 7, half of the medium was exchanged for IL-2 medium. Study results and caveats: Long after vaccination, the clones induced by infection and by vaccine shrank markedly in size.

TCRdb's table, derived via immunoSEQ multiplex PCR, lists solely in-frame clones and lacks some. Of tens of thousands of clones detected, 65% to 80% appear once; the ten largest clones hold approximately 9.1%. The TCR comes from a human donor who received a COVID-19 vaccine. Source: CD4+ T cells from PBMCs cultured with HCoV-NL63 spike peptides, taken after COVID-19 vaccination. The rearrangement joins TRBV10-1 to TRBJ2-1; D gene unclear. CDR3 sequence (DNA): TGCGCCAGCAGCGACACCTACCCCAGCTCCTACAATGAGCAGTTCTTC. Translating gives CASSDTYPSSYNEQFF.